This T cell receptor beta chain derives from a study of T cell responses to AZD1222 COVID-19 vaccine. Study conclusions and caveats: Repertoires were obtained only post-peak T cell response. Across the whole spike, CD4 TCRs peaked at regions 160-218 and 743-854. Baseline antibody screening turned up just five to seven seropositive AZD1222 recipients.

V lost 3 bases and J 0 bases, leaving 15 bases between the germline ends. CDR1 is KGHSH and CDR2 is LQKENI in the germline V gene. The length of the CDR3 is 17 residues. With regard to this clone: The target antigen is unknown.

It was second doses at about 4 or about 12 weeks that were pooled. The data were produced by immunoSEQ multiplex PCR, yet TCRdb's version contains in-frame clones alone and is incomplete. The sample records 150,000 or so clones, just over 90% being singletons. The sequence was obtained from an adult who received the AZD1222 COVID-19 vaccine. V gene TRBV18 combines with J gene TRBJ1-5; possible D gene TRBD1, 5 bases. Sequencing was performed on peripheral blood, taken 28 days after the second AZD1222 dose. CDR3 amino acids: CASSPRTRHYSNQPQHF. The DNA for the CDR3 is TGTGCCAGCTCACCCCGGACAAGGCACTATAGCAATCAGCCCCAGCATTTT.